A selection of T cell receptor beta chains follows, all from one sample in a study of patients and donors after allogeneic stem cell transplantation. TCRdb analysed the RT-PCR reads with MiXCR anew, one entry per CDR3 protein. The top ten clones hold around 6% of a sample with 800,000 to 1,000,000 distinct CDR3 sequences, more than 15% of them seen once. Sequenced sample: blood, either unsorted or a sorted T cell fraction (not recorded which). The receptors were gathered from a human donor who was either an allogeneic HSCT recipient or a stem cell or donor lymphocyte infusion donor (not recorded which). It is not recorded whose cells these are; they may come from a transplant donor. Both conserved end residues are part of each CDR3. Fields, in order: CDR3 DNA, CDR3 protein, clone size, V gene, D gene, J gene. The D gene is left open where the match is weak. Size values are once, few and many counts, or a class for expanded clones, and some rows have none.

CDR3 DNA: TGTGCCATCAGTGCAAAGGACCGCACAGATACGCAGTATTTT
CDR3 protein: CAISAKDRTDTQYF
clone size: many
V gene: TRBV10-3
D gene: .
J gene: TRBJ2-3

CDR3 DNA: TGCAGTGCTAGACCAGGGGGCTTTGGAAACACCATATATTTT
CDR3 protein: CSARPGGFGNTIYF
clone size: .
V gene: TRBV20-1
D gene: TRBD1
J gene: TRBJ1-3

CDR3 DNA: TGCAGTGCTAGAGATCCAGATACGCAGTATTTT
CDR3 protein: CSARDPDTQYF
clone size: .
V gene: TRBV20-1
D gene: .
J gene: TRBJ2-3

CDR3 DNA: TGTGCCAGCAGCCCCGACAGGGGGCACAATTCACCCCTCCACTTT
CDR3 protein: CASSPDRGHNSPLHF
clone size: few
V gene: TRBV12-3/TRBV12-4
D gene: TRBD1
J gene: TRBJ1-6

CDR3 DNA: TGTGCCAGCGGGATAGCGGGTTCCGAGACCCAGTACTTC
CDR3 protein: CASGIAGSETQYF
clone size: few
V gene: TRBV12-3/TRBV12-4
D gene: TRBD2
J gene: TRBJ2-5

CDR3 DNA: TGCGCCAGCAGTGCAGGGGTCTTCGGGGTGAAGACTGAAGCTTTCTTT
CDR3 protein: CASSAGVFGVKTEAFF
clone size: few
V gene: TRBV5-1
D gene: .
J gene: TRBJ1-1

CDR3 DNA: TGTGCCAGCTGGTTCAGTGCGGCGGAGACCCAGTACTTC
CDR3 protein: CASWFSAAETQYF
clone size: .
V gene: TRBV6-2/TRBV6-3
D gene: .
J gene: TRBJ2-5

CDR3 DNA: TGCGCCAGCAGCTTGGATAGTAGAGGCAACACTGAAGCTTTCTTT
CDR3 protein: CASSLDSRGNTEAFF
clone size: .
V gene: TRBV5-1
D gene: .
J gene: TRBJ1-1

CDR3 DNA: TGTGCCAGCAGCTTAGGAAGTGTCCTAGCGGGGGTGGCCGGGGAGCTGTTTTTT
CDR3 protein: CASSLGSVLAGVAGELFF
clone size: few
V gene: TRBV11-2
D gene: TRBD2
J gene: TRBJ2-2

CDR3 DNA: TGTGCCAGCAGTGTCCCTAGACAGGGGTACTTAAACTATGGCTACACCTTC
CDR3 protein: CASSVPRQGYLNYGYTF
clone size: few
V gene: TRBV2
D gene: TRBD1
J gene: TRBJ1-2

CDR3 DNA: TGTGCCAGCAGACGAAATAGCAATCAGCCCCAGCATTTT
CDR3 protein: CASRRNSNQPQHF
clone size: few
V gene: TRBV6-1
D gene: .
J gene: TRBJ1-5

CDR3 DNA: TGTGCCAGCAGTGAACAGGGGGCGCGGGGCACTGAAGCTTTCTTT
CDR3 protein: CASSEQGARGTEAFF
clone size: .
V gene: TRBV2
D gene: TRBD1
J gene: TRBJ1-1

CDR3 DNA: TGCGCCAGCAGCGGGTGGGGAGGGAACACCGGGGAGCTGTTTTTT
CDR3 protein: CASSGWGGNTGELFF
clone size: few
V gene: TRBV4-1
D gene: .
J gene: TRBJ2-2

CDR3 DNA: TGTGCCAGCAGTTTACTTGGGACTAGCGGGGGGAACGGGGCCAACGTCCTGACTTTC
CDR3 protein: CASSLLGTSGGNGANVLTF
clone size: few
V gene: TRBV27
D gene: TRBD2
J gene: TRBJ2-6

CDR3 DNA: TGTGCCAGCAGTCCCCGGACTAGCGGGACCTCCTACAATGAGCAGTTCTTC
CDR3 protein: CASSPRTSGTSYNEQFF
clone size: .
V gene: TRBV12-3/TRBV12-4
D gene: TRBD2
J gene: TRBJ2-1

CDR3 DNA: TGTGCCAGCAGTTACTGGGCAGGGCCCTACATTAACTATGGCTACACCTTC
CDR3 protein: CASSYWAGPYINYGYTF
clone size: .
V gene: TRBV6-2/TRBV6-3
D gene: .
J gene: TRBJ1-2